Included here is one T cell receptor beta chain sequence, with context. Its target is not known. TCRdb re-derived calls from the RT-PCR reads in MiXCR, one entry per CDR3 protein. The sample carries hundreds of thousands of distinct CDR3 sequences, 25% recorded once. This sample stems from a study of response to subunit inactivated influenza vaccine. Study-wide points: With each seasonal influenza vaccination, the authors suggested, few new T cells are recruited.

The CDR3 loop spans 14 amino acids. V was pared by 10 bases and J by 5 bases, with 9 bases of the junction left unmatched. CDR1 ENHRY and CDR2 SYGVKD come from the germline V gene. This sequence originates from a man aged 50-60 years who received an inactivated influenza vaccine. The specimen comprised CD4+ T cells sorted from PBMCs, sampled 5 days after vaccination. This rearrangement joins TRBV10-3 to TRBJ2-7, with TRBD1 matching 12 bases. CDR3 coding DNA: TGTGCCAGCAAGCCGGGACAGGGGGCCCACGAGCAGTACTTC. Its protein product is CASKPGQGAHEQYF.